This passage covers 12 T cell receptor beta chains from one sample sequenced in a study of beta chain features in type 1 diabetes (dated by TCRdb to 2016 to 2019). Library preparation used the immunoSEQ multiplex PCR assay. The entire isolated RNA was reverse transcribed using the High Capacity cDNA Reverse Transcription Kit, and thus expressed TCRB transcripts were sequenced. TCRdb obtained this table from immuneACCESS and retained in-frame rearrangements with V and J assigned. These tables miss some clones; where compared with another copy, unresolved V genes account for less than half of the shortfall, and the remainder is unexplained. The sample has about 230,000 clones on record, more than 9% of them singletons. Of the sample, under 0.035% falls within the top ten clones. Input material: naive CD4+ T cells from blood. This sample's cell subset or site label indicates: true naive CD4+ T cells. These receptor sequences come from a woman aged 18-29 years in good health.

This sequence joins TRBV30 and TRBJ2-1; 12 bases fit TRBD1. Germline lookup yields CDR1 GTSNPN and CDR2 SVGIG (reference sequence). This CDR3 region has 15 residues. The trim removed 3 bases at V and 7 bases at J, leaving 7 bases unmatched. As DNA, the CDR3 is TGTGCCTGGAGCCTCCGGGACAGGGGGCGAAATGAGCAGTTCTTC. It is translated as CAWSLRDRGRNEQFF.

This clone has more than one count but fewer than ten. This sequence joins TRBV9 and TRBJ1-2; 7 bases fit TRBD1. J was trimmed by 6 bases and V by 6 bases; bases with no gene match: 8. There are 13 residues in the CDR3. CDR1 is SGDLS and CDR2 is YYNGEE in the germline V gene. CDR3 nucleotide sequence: TGTGCCAGCACCCCGGGACAGTCGCATGGCTACACCTTC. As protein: CASTPGQSHGYTF.

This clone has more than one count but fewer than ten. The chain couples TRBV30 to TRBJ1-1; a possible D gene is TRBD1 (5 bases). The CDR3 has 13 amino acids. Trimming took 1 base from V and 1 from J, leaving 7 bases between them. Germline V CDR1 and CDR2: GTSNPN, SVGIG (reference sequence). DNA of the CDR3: TGTGCCTGGAGTGGCAGGGCGAACACTGAAGCTTTCTTT. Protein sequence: CAWSGRANTEAFF.

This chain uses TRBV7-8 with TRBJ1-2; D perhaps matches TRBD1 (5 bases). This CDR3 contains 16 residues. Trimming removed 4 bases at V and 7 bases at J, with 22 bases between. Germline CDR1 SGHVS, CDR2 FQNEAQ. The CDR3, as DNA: TGTGCCAGCAGCTGGATCGGGACTTTAAAAAGGGGTGGCTACACCTTC. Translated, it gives CASSWIGTLKRGGYTF.

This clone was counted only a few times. In DNA form, the CDR3 reads TGTGCCAGCAGTGCCACAGGGGTCCAGCCCCAGCATTTT. Translated, it gives CASSATGVQPQHF. The J gene is TRBJ1-5, the V gene TRBV6-1; 7 bases are a match to TRBD1. The germline V gene has CDR1 MNHNS and CDR2 SASEGT. CDR3 length equals 13 residues. The V and J ends lost 4 bases and 7 bases, in that order; junction bases with no gene match: 4.

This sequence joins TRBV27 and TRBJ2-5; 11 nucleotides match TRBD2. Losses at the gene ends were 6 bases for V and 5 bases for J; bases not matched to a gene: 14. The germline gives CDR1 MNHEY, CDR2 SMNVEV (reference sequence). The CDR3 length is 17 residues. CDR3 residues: CASSLLAGGKMGETQYF. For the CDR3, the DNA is TGTGCCAGCAGCCTGCTAGCGGGAGGTAAAATGGGTGAGACCCAGTACTTC.

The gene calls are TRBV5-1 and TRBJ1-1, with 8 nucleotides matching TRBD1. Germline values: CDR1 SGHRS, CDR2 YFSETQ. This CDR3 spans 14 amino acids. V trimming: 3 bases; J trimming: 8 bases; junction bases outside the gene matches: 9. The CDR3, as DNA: TGCGCCAGCAGCTGGACAGGGCTTACAGGAGAAGCTTTCTTT. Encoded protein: CASSWTGLTGEAFF. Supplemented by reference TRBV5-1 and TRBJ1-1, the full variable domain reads KAGVTQTPRYLIKTRGQQVTLSCSPISGHRSVSWYQQTPGQGLQFLFEYFSETQRNKGNFPGRFSGRQFSNSRSEMNVSTLELGDSALYLCASSWTGLTGEAFFGQGTRLTVV.

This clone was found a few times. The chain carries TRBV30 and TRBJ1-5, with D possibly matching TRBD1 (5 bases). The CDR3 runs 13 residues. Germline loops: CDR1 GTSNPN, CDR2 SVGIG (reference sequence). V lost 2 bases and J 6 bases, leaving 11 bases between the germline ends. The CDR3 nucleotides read TGTGCCTGGAGTCCAGGGAATAGTCAGCCCCAGCATTTT. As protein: CAWSPGNSQPQHF. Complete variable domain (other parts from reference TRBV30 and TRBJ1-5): SQTIHQWPATLVQPVGSPLSLECTVEGTSNPNLYWYRQAAGRGLQLLFYSVGIGQISSEVPQNLSASRPQDRQFILSSKKLLLSDSGFYLCAWSPGNSQPQHFGDGTRLSIL.

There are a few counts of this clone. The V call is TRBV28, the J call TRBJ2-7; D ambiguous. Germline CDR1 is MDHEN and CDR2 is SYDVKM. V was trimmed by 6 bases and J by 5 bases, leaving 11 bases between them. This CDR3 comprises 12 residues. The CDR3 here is CASRNPGHEQYF. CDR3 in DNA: TGTGCCAGCAGAAACCCGGGTCACGAGCAGTACTTC.

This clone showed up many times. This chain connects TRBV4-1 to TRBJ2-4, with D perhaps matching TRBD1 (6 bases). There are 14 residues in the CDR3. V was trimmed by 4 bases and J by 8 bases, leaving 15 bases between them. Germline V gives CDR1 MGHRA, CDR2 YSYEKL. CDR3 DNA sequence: TGCGCCAGCAGCCTACATACAGGGTTGGACATTCAGTACTTC. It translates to CASSLHTGLDIQYF.

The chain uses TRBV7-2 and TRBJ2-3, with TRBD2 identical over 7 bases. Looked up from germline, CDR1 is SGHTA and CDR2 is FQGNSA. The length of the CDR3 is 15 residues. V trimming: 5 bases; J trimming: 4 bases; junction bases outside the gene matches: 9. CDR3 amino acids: CASSLRAGVADTQYF. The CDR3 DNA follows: TGTGCCAGCAGCCTTAGGGCGGGGGTTGCAGATACGCAGTATTTT.

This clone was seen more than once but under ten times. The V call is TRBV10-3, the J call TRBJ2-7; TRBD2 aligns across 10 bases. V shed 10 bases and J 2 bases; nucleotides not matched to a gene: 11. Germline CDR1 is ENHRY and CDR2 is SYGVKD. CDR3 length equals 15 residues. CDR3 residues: CATLSTSGDTYEQYF. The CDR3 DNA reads TGTGCCACCCTAAGTACTAGCGGGGATACCTACGAGCAGTACTTC.